Listed below are T cell receptor beta chains from one sample, sequenced in a study of shared clonotypes between healthy human individuals. Clones were read by immunoSEQ multiplex PCR, and TCRdb kept only the in-frame ones, dropping some. The sample records roughly 2,000,000 clones, over 85% being singletons. The sample comprised naive CD8+ T cells sorted from blood. All receptors derive from a man younger than 35 in good health. Both conserved end residues are part of each CDR3. The D gene is left open where the match is weak.

d_gene: TRBD1; j_gene: TRBJ2-3; v_gene: TRBV4-2; CDR3aa: CASSQVTWTGAETDTQYF
d_gene: TRBD2; j_gene: TRBJ2-2; v_gene: TRBV27; CDR3aa: CASSPPALAAFTGELFF
d_gene: TRBD2; j_gene: TRBJ2-7; v_gene: TRBV7-9; CDR3aa: CASSPPPPGLVYEQYF
d_gene: NA; j_gene: TRBJ1-1; v_gene: TRBV7-2; CDR3aa: CASSSKGGLVNTEAFF
d_gene: NA; j_gene: TRBJ1-1; v_gene: TRBV5-6; CDR3aa: CASSPGGAEAFF
d_gene: NA; j_gene: TRBJ2-1; v_gene: TRBV7-9; CDR3aa: CASSRLATDNEQFF
d_gene: TRBD1; j_gene: TRBJ1-3; v_gene: TRBV28; CDR3aa: CASTTDRESGNTIYF
d_gene: TRBD2; j_gene: TRBJ2-1; v_gene: TRBV6-1; CDR3aa: CASSGWGEGLNNEQFF
d_gene: NA; j_gene: TRBJ2-7; v_gene: TRBV4-1; CDR3aa: CASSQVPGASYEQYF
d_gene: NA; j_gene: TRBJ2-3; v_gene: TRBV7-8; CDR3aa: CASSLTAGPTDTQYF
d_gene: NA; j_gene: TRBJ2-5; v_gene: TRBV9; CDR3aa: CASSGSIRDTEETQYF
d_gene: TRBD2; j_gene: TRBJ2-3; v_gene: TRBV4-2; CDR3aa: CASSQERLGGGSTDTQYF
d_gene: NA; j_gene: TRBJ2-2; v_gene: TRBV5-1; CDR3aa: CASSPSRERTGELFF
d_gene: NA; j_gene: TRBJ2-7; v_gene: TRBV5-1; CDR3aa: CASSLKESTSYEQYF
d_gene: NA; j_gene: TRBJ1-6; v_gene: TRBV6-5; CDR3aa: CASSYSEDSPLHF
d_gene: NA; j_gene: TRBJ1-2; v_gene: TRBV4-1; CDR3aa: CASSLERVSGARAGGYTF
d_gene: TRBD1; j_gene: TRBJ2-4; v_gene: TRBV5-4; CDR3aa: CASSPPDRASIQYF
d_gene: TRBD2; j_gene: TRBJ2-1; v_gene: TRBV7-6; CDR3aa: CASSLALTSGSRVDEQFF
d_gene: NA; j_gene: TRBJ2-7; v_gene: TRBV28; CDR3aa: CASSFTMGAYEQYF